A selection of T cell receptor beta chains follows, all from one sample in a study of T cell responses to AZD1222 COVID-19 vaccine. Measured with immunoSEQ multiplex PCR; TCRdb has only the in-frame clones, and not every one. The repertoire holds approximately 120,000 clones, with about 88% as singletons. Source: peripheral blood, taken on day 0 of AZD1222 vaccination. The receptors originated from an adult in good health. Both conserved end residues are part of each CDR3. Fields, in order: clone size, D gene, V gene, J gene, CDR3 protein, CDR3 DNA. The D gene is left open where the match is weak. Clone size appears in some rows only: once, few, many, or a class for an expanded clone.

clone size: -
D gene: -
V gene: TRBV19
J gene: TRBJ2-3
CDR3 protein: CASSISGWSTDTQYF
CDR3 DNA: TGTGCCAGTAGTATATCGGGGTGGAGCACAGATACGCAGTATTTT

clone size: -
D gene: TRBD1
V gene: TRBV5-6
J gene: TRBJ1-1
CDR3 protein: CASSLIGAGGTVTEAFF
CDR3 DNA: TGTGCCAGCAGCTTGATCGGGGCAGGGGGCACGGTCACTGAAGCTTTCTTT

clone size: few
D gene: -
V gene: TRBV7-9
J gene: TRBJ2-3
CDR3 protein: CASRSYLAERTDTQYF
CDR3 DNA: TGTGCCAGCAGATCGTATTTAGCGGAACGCACAGATACGCAGTATTTT

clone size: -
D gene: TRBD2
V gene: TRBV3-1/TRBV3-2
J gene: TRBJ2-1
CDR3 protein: CASSQDLVAGGLNEQFF
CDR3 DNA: TGTGCCAGCAGCCAAGATCTTGTAGCGGGAGGACTTAATGAGCAGTTCTTC

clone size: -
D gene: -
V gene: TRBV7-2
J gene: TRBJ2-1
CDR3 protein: CASSLAGYNNEQFF
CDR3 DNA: TGTGCCAGCAGCTTGGCTGGGTACAACAATGAGCAGTTCTTC

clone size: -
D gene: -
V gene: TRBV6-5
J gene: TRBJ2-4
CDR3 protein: CASSYTHQNIQYF
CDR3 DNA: TGTGCCAGCAGTTACACCCACCAGAACATTCAGTACTTC

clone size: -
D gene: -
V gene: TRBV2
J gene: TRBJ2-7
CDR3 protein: CASTDSPVVDEQYF
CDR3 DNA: TGTGCCAGCACGGACAGCCCGGTGGTCGACGAGCAGTACTTC

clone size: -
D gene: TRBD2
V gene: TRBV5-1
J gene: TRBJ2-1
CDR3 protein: CASTGTSGSIEQFF
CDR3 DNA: TGCGCCAGCACCGGGACTAGCGGGAGTATTGAGCAGTTCTTC

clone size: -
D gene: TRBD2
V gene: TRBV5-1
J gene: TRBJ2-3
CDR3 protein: CASSLTGGRPDTQYF
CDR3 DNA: TGCGCCAGCAGCCTAACGGGGGGGCGCCCAGATACGCAGTATTTT

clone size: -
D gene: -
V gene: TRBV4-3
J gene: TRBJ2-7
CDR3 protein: CASSQDRGGVEQYF
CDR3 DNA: TGCGCCAGCAGCCAAGATAGGGGGGGCGTCGAGCAGTACTTC

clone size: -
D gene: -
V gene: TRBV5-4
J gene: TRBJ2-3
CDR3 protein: CASSLGQGIWGDTQYF
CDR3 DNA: TGTGCCAGCAGCTTGGGCCAGGGTATCTGGGGTGATACGCAGTATTTT

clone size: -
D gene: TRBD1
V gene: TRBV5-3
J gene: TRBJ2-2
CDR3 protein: CASKDAGTANTGELFF
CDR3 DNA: TGTGCCAGTAAGGACGCCGGGACAGCGAACACCGGGGAGCTGTTTTTT

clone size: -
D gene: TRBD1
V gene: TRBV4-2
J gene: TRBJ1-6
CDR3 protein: CASSHSGTAYNSPLHF
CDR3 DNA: TGTGCCAGCAGCCACTCCGGGACAGCCTATAATTCACCCCTCCACTTT

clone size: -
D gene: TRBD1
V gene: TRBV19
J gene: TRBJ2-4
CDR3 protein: CASRGTGSVAKNIQYF
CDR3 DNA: TGTGCCAGTAGGGGGACAGGGAGTGTAGCCAAAAACATTCAGTACTTC

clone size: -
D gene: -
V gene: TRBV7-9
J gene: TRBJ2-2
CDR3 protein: CATYRKANTGELFF
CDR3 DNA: TGTGCCACCTACAGGAAGGCCAACACCGGGGAGCTGTTTTTT

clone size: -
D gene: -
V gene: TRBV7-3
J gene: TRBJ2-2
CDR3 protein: CASSPMGRGLTGELFF
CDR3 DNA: TGTGCCAGCAGCCCGATGGGGCGGGGGCTCACCGGGGAGCTGTTTTTT

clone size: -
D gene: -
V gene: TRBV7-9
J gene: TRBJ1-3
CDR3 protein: CASSSFRDFSGNTIYF
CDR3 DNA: TGTGCCAGCAGCTCCTTCAGGGATTTCTCTGGAAACACCATATATTTT

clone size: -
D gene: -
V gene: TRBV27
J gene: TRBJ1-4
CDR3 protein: CASSLEVPPATNEKLFF
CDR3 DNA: TGTGCCAGCAGTTTAGAAGTTCCACCTGCAACTAATGAAAAACTGTTTTTT

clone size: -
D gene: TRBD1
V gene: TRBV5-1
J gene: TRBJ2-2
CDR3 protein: CASSQTNGQENTGELFF
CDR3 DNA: TGCGCCAGCAGCCAGACGAACGGACAGGAGAACACCGGGGAGCTGTTTTTT